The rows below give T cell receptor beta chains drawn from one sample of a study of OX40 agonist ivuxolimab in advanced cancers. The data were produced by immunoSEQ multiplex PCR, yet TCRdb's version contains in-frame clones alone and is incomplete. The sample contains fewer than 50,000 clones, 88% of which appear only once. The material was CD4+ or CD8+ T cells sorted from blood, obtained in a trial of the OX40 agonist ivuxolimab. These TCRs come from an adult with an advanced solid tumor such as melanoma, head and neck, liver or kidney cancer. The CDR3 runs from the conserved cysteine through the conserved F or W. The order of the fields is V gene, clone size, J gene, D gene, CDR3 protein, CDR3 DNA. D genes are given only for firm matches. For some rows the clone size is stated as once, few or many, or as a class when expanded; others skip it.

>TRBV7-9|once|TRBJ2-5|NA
CASSLVSETQYF
TGTGCCAGCAGCTTAGTCAGTGAGACCCAGTACTTC
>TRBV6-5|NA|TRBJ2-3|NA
CASSNAQGITDTQYF
TGTGCCAGCAGCAACGCGCAGGGTATCACAGATACGCAGTATTTT
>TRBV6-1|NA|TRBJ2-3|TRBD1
CASSEDGTGDTQYF
TGTGCCAGCAGTGAAGACGGGACAGGCGATACGCAGTATTTT
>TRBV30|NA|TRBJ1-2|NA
CAWSVHGGRSYGYTF
TGTGCCTGGAGTGTACACGGCGGGCGTTCCTATGGCTACACCTTC
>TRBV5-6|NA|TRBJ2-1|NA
CASSFGGEVYNEQFF
TGTGCCAGCAGTTTTGGGGGCGAGGTTTACAATGAGCAGTTCTTC
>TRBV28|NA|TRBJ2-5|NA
CASSPIPLRNNETQYF
TGTGCCAGCAGTCCCATCCCCCTTAGAAATAACGAGACCCAGTACTTC
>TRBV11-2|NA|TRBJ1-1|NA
CASSPSATEAFF
TGTGCCAGCAGCCCCTCCGCGACTGAAGCTTTCTTT
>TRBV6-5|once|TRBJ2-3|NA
CASSLGTFGTDTQYF
TGTGCCAGCAGTTTGGGGACTTTCGGCACAGATACGCAGTATTTT
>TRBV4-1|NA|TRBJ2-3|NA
CASSQLTVADTQYF
TGCGCCAGCAGCCAACTCACGGTGGCAGATACGCAGTATTTT
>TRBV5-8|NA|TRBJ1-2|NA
CASRYLPISYGYTF
TGTGCCAGCAGATACTTGCCCATTTCCTATGGCTACACCTTC
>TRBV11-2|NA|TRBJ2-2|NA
CASSQIQGIGELFF
TGTGCCAGCAGCCAGATACAGGGAATCGGGGAGCTGTTTTTT
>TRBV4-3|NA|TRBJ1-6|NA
CASSQGKNSPLHF
TGCGCCAGCAGCCAAGGGAAGAATTCACCCCTCCACTTT
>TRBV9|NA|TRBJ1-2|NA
CASSVEETDTVYGYTF
TGTGCCAGCAGCGTAGAGGAGACGGATACCGTCTATGGCTACACCTTC
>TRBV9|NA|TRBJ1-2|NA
CASSSTTGPDPLYGYTF
TGTGCCAGCAGCTCCACAACTGGGCCCGACCCACTATATGGCTACACCTTC
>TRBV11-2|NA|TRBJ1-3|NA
CASSPDNSGNTIYF
TGTGCCAGCAGCCCGGATAACTCTGGAAACACCATATATTTT
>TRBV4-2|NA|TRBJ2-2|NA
CASSQEVDTGELFF
TGTGCCAGCAGCCAAGAGGTGGACACCGGGGAGCTGTTTTTT
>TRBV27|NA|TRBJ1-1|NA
CASSYTIGNTEAFF
TGTGCCAGCAGTTACACAATAGGGAACACTGAAGCTTTCTTT
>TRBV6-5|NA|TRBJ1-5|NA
CASSYAGSSNQPQHF
TGTGCCAGCAGTTACGCAGGGTCGAGCAATCAGCCCCAGCATTTT
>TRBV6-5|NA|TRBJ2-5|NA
CASSYSRGEETQYF
TGTGCCAGCAGTTACTCGCGAGGGGAAGAGACCCAGTACTTC
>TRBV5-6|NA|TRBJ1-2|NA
CASSLAGNYGYTF
TGTGCCAGCAGCTTGGCAGGGAACTATGGCTACACCTTC
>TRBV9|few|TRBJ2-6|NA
CASSASFISGANVLTF
TGTGCCAGCAGCGCATCCTTCATCTCTGGGGCCAACGTCCTGACTTTC
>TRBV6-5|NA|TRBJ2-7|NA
CASSQPWTVYEQYF
TGTGCCAGCAGTCAACCCTGGACAGTCTACGAGCAGTACTTC
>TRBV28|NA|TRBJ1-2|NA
CASSPDLPLYGYTF
TGTGCCAGCAGTCCCGACCTTCCTCTCTATGGCTACACCTTC
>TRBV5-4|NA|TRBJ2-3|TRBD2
CACRSGGATDTQYF
TGTGCCTGTCGTAGCGGGGGGGCCACAGATACGCAGTATTTT
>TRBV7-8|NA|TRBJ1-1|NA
CASSLESYTEAFF
TGTGCCAGCAGCTTAGAGAGCTACACTGAAGCTTTCTTT
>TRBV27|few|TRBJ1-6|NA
CASSSGNSPLHF
TGTGCCAGCAGTTCAGGGAATTCACCCCTCCACTTT
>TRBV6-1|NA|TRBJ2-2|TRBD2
CASSERLAGATGELFF
TGTGCCAGCAGTGAAAGGCTAGCGGGGGCTACCGGGGAGCTGTTTTTT
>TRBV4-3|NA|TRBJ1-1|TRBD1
CASSPTGATEAFF
TGCGCCAGCAGCCCGACAGGGGCCACTGAAGCTTTCTTT
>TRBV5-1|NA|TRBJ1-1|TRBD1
CASSFQGGTEAFF
TGCGCCAGCAGCTTTCAGGGGGGCACTGAAGCTTTCTTT
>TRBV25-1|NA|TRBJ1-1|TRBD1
CASSDQTIGTGKTEAFF
TGTGCCAGCAGTGATCAGACCATCGGGACAGGGAAGACTGAAGCTTTCTTT
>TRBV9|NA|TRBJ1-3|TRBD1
CASSDPTGDSGNTIYF
TGTGCCAGCAGCGACCCAACAGGGGACTCTGGAAACACCATATATTTT
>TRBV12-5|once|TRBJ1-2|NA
CASGSSPYYGYTF
TGTGCTAGTGGTTCCTCCCCGTACTATGGCTACACCTTC
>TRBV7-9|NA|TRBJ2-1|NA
CASSLGQFVRNEQFF
TGTGCCAGCAGCTTAGGACAGTTCGTGAGGAATGAGCAGTTCTTC
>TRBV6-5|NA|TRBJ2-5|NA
CASSYSGETQYF
TGTGCCAGCAGTTACTCAGGAGAGACCCAGTACTTC
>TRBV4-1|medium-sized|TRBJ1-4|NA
CASSPFIGSSTNEKLFF
TGCGCCAGCAGCCCCTTTATAGGGTCATCAACTAATGAAAAACTGTTTTTT
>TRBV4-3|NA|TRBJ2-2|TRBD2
CASSQLAGLEHAGELFF
TGCGCCAGCAGCCAACTAGCGGGGCTAGAACACGCCGGGGAGCTGTTTTTT
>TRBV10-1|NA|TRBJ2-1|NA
CASSDPPSGNEQFF
TGCGCCAGCAGTGATCCTCCTTCTGGAAATGAGCAGTTCTTC